This is a list of T cell receptor beta chains from one sample in a study of T cells after yellow fever vaccination. In TCRdb, the 5' RACE reads were re-called with MiXCR into one record per CDR3 protein. The table includes under 250,000 distinct CDR3 sequences, less than 9% detected once. Here the sequenced sample was CD4+ T cells sorted from PBMCs, taken 15 days after the yellow fever booster vaccination. These TCRs come from a young man who received the YFV17D yellow fever vaccine. Both conserved end residues are part of each CDR3. The D gene is left open where the match is weak. Where a row states a size, it is once, few, many or the class of an expanded clone; other rows omit it.

cdr3_nt: TGTGCCAGCAGCGTAGGGGAAGGTAGCGGGAGCCCTTCCCAGGGTACGCAGTATTTT
cdr3_aa: CASSVGEGSGSPSQGTQYF
clone_size: .
cdr3_length: 19
j_call: TRBJ2-3
v_call: TRBV9
d_call: TRBD2

cdr3_nt: TGTGCCAGCAGGGTAGCGGGAAAGGGCCCTAATGAGCAGTTCTTC
cdr3_aa: CASRVAGKGPNEQFF
clone_size: many
cdr3_length: 15
j_call: TRBJ2-1
v_call: TRBV28
d_call: TRBD2

cdr3_nt: TGTGCCAGCAGTTTAGGCGGCGGCTACACCTTC
cdr3_aa: CASSLGGGYTF
clone_size: few
cdr3_length: 11
j_call: TRBJ1-2
v_call: TRBV12-3/TRBV12-4
d_call: .

cdr3_nt: TGCAGTGCTAGAATTTTGGGGTCTGATGCAGCTTTCTTT
cdr3_aa: CSARILGSDAAFF
clone_size: .
cdr3_length: 13
j_call: TRBJ1-1
v_call: TRBV20-1
d_call: .

cdr3_nt: TGCAGTGCTAGCCCCGGGTCCGGCGACTCACCCCTCCACTTT
cdr3_aa: CSASPGSGDSPLHF
clone_size: many
cdr3_length: 14
j_call: TRBJ1-6
v_call: TRBV20-1
d_call: .

cdr3_nt: TGCGCCAGCAGCTTGCAGGGACAGAACACCGGGGAGCTGTTTTTT
cdr3_aa: CASSLQGQNTGELFF
clone_size: many
cdr3_length: 15
j_call: TRBJ2-2
v_call: TRBV5-1
d_call: .

cdr3_nt: TGTGCCAGCAGCTCCGCCATCCCTGGGGCCAACGTCCTGACTTTC
cdr3_aa: CASSSAIPGANVLTF
clone_size: few
cdr3_length: 15
j_call: TRBJ2-6
v_call: TRBV7-2
d_call: .

cdr3_nt: TGTGCCGTAAAAGCGGGAGGGCAGGATGAGCAGTTCTTC
cdr3_aa: CAVKAGGQDEQFF
clone_size: few
cdr3_length: 13
j_call: TRBJ2-1
v_call: TRBV10-3
d_call: TRBD2

cdr3_nt: TGTGCCAGCAGTCTGGACAGGGGGACTACATACAATGAGCAGTTCTTC
cdr3_aa: CASSLDRGTTYNEQFF
clone_size: few
cdr3_length: 16
j_call: TRBJ2-1
v_call: TRBV7-2
d_call: TRBD1

cdr3_nt: TGTGCCAGCAATCTAGCGGCGGGGACCCAGTACTTC
cdr3_aa: CASNLAAGTQYF
clone_size: many
cdr3_length: 12
j_call: TRBJ2-5
v_call: TRBV6-2/TRBV6-3
d_call: TRBD2

cdr3_nt: TGCGCCAGCAGCCAGGTGGGGTCCCCTAACACTGAAGCTTTCTTT
cdr3_aa: CASSQVGSPNTEAFF
clone_size: .
cdr3_length: 15
j_call: TRBJ1-1
v_call: TRBV4-3
d_call: .

cdr3_nt: TGTGCCAGCAGTTACTCGGGGACAGGGGAAGAGACCCAGTACTTC
cdr3_aa: CASSYSGTGEETQYF
clone_size: .
cdr3_length: 15
j_call: TRBJ2-5
v_call: TRBV6-5
d_call: TRBD1

cdr3_nt: TGCTGTGCTAGTCGGGGGGGACTAGCGCTTTTTGAGAATGAGCAGTTCTTC
cdr3_aa: CCASRGGLALFENEQFF
clone_size: .
cdr3_length: 17
j_call: TRBJ2-1
v_call: TRBV20-1
d_call: TRBD2

cdr3_nt: TGCGCCAGCAGCCCATCTAGCGGGAGGGCCGATACGCAGTATTTT
cdr3_aa: CASSPSSGRADTQYF
clone_size: .
cdr3_length: 15
j_call: TRBJ2-3
v_call: TRBV5-1
d_call: TRBD2

cdr3_nt: TGTGCCGCCGGGGCTAGCGGTCTGTGGGAGCAGTACTTC
cdr3_aa: CAAGASGLWEQYF
clone_size: many
cdr3_length: 13
j_call: TRBJ2-7
v_call: TRBV25-1
d_call: TRBD2

cdr3_nt: TGTGCCAGCAGCTTTGGGAGCGGGAGGGCAAAAAACATTCAGTACTTC
cdr3_aa: CASSFGSGRAKNIQYF
clone_size: few
cdr3_length: 16
j_call: TRBJ2-4
v_call: TRBV5-4
d_call: TRBD2

cdr3_nt: TGTGCCAGCCGTGGGGGCACGAGAGGGAACGAGCAGTACTTC
cdr3_aa: CASRGGTRGNEQYF
clone_size: few
cdr3_length: 14
j_call: TRBJ2-7
v_call: TRBV28
d_call: .

cdr3_nt: TGTGCCAGCAGCCGCAACCTAGAGTCCGGGGAGCTGTTTTTT
cdr3_aa: CASSRNLESGELFF
clone_size: many
cdr3_length: 14
j_call: TRBJ2-2
v_call: TRBV6-2/TRBV6-3
d_call: .

cdr3_nt: TGCGCCAGCACTCCCTGGGGCGGGAGCGCCAATGAGCAGTTCTTC
cdr3_aa: CASTPWGGSANEQFF
clone_size: .
cdr3_length: 15
j_call: TRBJ2-1
v_call: TRBV5-1
d_call: TRBD2

cdr3_nt: TGCGCCAGCAGCTTTCGAAGTGATGAGACCCAGTACTTC
cdr3_aa: CASSFRSDETQYF
clone_size: .
cdr3_length: 13
j_call: TRBJ2-5
v_call: TRBV5-1
d_call: .